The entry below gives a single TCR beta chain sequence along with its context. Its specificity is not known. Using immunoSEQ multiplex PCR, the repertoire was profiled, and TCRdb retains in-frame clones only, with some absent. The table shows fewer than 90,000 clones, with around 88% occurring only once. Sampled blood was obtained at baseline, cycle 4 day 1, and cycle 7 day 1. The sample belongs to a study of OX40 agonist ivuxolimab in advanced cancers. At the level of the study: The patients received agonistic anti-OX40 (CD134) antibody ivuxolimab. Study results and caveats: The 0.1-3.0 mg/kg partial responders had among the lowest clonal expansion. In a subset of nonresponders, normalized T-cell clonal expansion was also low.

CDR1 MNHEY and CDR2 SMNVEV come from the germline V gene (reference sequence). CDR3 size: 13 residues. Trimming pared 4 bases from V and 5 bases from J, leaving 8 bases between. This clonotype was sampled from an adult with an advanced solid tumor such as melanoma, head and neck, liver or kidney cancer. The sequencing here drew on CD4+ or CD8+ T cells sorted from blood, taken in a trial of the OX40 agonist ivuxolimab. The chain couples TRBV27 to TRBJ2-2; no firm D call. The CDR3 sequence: CASSSTPTGELFF. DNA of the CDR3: TGTGCCAGCAGTTCGACCCCTACCGGGGAGCTGTTTTTT.